This T cell receptor beta chain was profiled in a study of CD8 T cells in ankylosing spondylitis. V lost 4 bases, J lost 7 bases, and 16 bases lay in between. CDR1 GTSNPN and CDR2 SVGIG come from the germline V gene (reference sequence). The CDR3 length is 14 residues. In TCRdb, the 5' RACE reads were re-called with MiXCR into one record per CDR3 protein. The sample consists of approximately 250,000 distinct CDR3 sequences, approximately 30% of them appearing once. The TCR comes from a male donor with ankylosing spondylitis or in good health (not recorded which). Sequenced material: blood, either unsorted or a sorted T cell fraction (not recorded which). The chain links TRBV30 to TRBJ2-2, with D unclear. The CDR3 coding sequence is TGTGCCTGGAAAAAGGGCGTCGGTCACGGGGAGCTGTTTTTT. This codes for CAWKKGVGHGELFF. Using reference TRBV30 and TRBJ2-2 for the parts outside the CDR3, the full variable domain is SQTIHQWPATLVQPVGSPLSLECTVEGTSNPNLYWYRQAAGRGLQLLFYSVGIGQISSEVPQNLSASRPQDRQFILSSKKLLLSDSGFYLCAWKKGVGHGELFFGEGSRLTVL.